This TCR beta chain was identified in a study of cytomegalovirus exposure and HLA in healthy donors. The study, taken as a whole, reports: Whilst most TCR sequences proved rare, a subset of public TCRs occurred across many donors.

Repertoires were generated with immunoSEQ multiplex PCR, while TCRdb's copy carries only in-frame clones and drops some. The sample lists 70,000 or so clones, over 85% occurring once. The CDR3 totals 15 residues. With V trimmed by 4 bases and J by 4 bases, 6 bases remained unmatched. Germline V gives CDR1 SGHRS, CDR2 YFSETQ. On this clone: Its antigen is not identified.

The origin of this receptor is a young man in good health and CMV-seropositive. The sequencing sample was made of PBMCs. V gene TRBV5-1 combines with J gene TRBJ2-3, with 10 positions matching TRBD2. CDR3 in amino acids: CASSPWTSGSDTQYF. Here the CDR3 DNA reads TGCGCCAGCAGCCCATGGACTAGCGGCTCAGATACGCAGTATTTT.